A selection of T cell receptor beta chains follows, all from one sample in a study of post-analysis software for immune sequencing data. TCRdb recomputed calls from the PCR reads with MiXCR, one row per CDR3 protein. The data show roughly 800,000 distinct CDR3 sequences, roughly 27% seen once. The specimen sequenced was blood. The receptor source for this set is a girl between 5 and 17 years old with multiple sclerosis. Each CDR3 is given with its conserved first and last residue. A D gene is named only where the DNA matches it firmly. Expanded clones are given a class, and other clones once, few, many or no size at all.

J,D,size,V,DNA,CDR3
TRBJ2-3,NA,few,TRBV10-3,TGTGCCATCAGTGGTGTACAGAGAAAAGATACGCAGTATTTT,CAISGVQRKDTQYF
TRBJ2-6,NA,NA,TRBV10-3,TGTGCCATCAGTGAGGGAGCCTCTGGGGCCAACGTCCTGACTTTC,CAISEGASGANVLTF
TRBJ1-2,NA,NA,TRBV12-3/TRBV12-4,TGTGCCAGCAGTTTCGCCGGGGGCTACACCTTC,CASSFAGGYTF
TRBJ2-1,NA,once,TRBV28,TGTGCCAGCAGTTTTAGTGCGGCAGGGAAAGAGACCCAGTTCTTC,CASSFSAAGKETQFF
TRBJ1-5,NA,many,TRBV27,TGTGCCAGCAGTTTAGGAGGGCGCCAGCCCCAGCATTTT,CASSLGGRQPQHF
TRBJ2-5,TRBD2,many,TRBV7-2,TGTGCCAGCACCATGGACGCGGGGGGGCAAGAGACCCAGTACTTC,CASTMDAGGQETQYF
TRBJ1-2,NA,NA,TRBV20-1,TGCAGTGCTAGAGAACGTCTCCGCAGGGACGGCGCCGATGGCTACACCTTC,CSARERLRRDGADGYTF
TRBJ2-5,NA,many,TRBV20-1,TGCAGTGCTAGTCGACAGCTCTGGGAGACCCAGTACTTC,CSASRQLWETQYF
TRBJ2-3,NA,many,TRBV12-3/TRBV12-4,TGTGCCAGCAGTTTTAATGCAGATACGCAGTATTTT,CASSFNADTQYF
TRBJ2-1,TRBD2,few,TRBV27,TGTGCCAGCAGTTTATACAGCGGGATTATGGTTGGGCAGTTCTTC,CASSLYSGIMVGQFF
TRBJ1-1,TRBD1,NA,TRBV20-1,TGCAGTGCTCTCCCGGGACAGGGGGCGCCTCTCCCTTTCTTT,CSALPGQGAPLPFF
TRBJ2-6,NA,NA,TRBV27,TGTGCCAGCAGTGAGGAACTAGGCACTGGGGCCAACGTCCTGACTTTC,CASSEELGTGANVLTF
TRBJ2-3,TRBD1,NA,TRBV20-1,TGCAGTGCTAGAGCAGGGGGCGGTCGTGATACGCAGTATTTT,CSARAGGGRDTQYF
TRBJ2-1,NA,many,TRBV4-3,TGCGCCAGCAGCCAAGAATGGCAGCGCCTATACAATGAGCAGTTCTTC,CASSQEWQRLYNEQFF
TRBJ2-1,NA,few,TRBV6-5,TGTGCCAGCAGGAATGGGTACAATGAGCAGTTCTTC,CASRNGYNEQFF
TRBJ2-3,NA,few,TRBV11-2,TGTGCCAGCAGCCGCGAATGGGGGACCCAGTATTTT,CASSREWGTQYF
TRBJ1-1,NA,NA,TRBV29-1,TGCAGCGTTGTACGTCCGAACACTGAAGCTTTCTTT,CSVVRPNTEAFF
TRBJ1-5,NA,few,TRBV9,TGTGCCAGCAGCGTAGGCGGTCGGTCCAATCAGCCCCAGCATTTT,CASSVGGRSNQPQHF
TRBJ1-1,NA,few,TRBV3-1,TGTGCCAGCAGCCAGTACGAGACAGCTTTCTTT,CASSQYETAFF
TRBJ1-5,TRBD1,few,TRBV6-1,TGTGCCAGCAGGCCGGGACAGAATCAGCCCCAGCATTTT,CASRPGQNQPQHF
TRBJ1-1,NA,few,TRBV3-1,TGTGCCAGCGAAAAAGAGCGCGAAGGGTCCCGGAGAATTGAAGCTTTCTTT,CASEKEREGSRRIEAFF
TRBJ2-5,NA,few,TRBV5-1,TGCGCCAGCAGCCGGGCCCCCAGCGGAAACCAAGAGACCCAGTACTTC,CASSRAPSGNQETQYF
TRBJ1-5,NA,NA,TRBV6-4,TGTGCCAGCAGTGAACAGGGAAACGGGGCCCAGCATTTT,CASSEQGNGAQHF
TRBJ2-3,NA,many,TRBV6-5,TGTGCCAGCAGTTACGGAGCGCTGACTAGCACAGATACGCAGTATTTT,CASSYGALTSTDTQYF
TRBJ2-2,NA,few,TRBV7-2,TGTGCCAGCAGCCCATCCGCGGGGAACACCGGGGAGCTGTTTTTT,CASSPSAGNTGELFF
TRBJ2-3,NA,NA,TRBV28,TGTGCCAGCAGCCTAGAGCGACACACAGATACGCAGTATTTT,CASSLERHTDTQYF
TRBJ2-7,TRBD1,NA,TRBV7-2,TGTGCCAGCAGCTTCGGGACAGGGGGCGCGAAGGCCTACGAGCAGTACTTC,CASSFGTGGAKAYEQYF
TRBJ1-2,TRBD1,NA,TRBV7-2,TGTGCCAGCAGCCTCCACACGGGACAGGACTGGTATGGCTACACCTTC,CASSLHTGQDWYGYTF
TRBJ2-3,NA,NA,TRBV7-9,TGTGCCAGCAGCCCACCCACGGCTAGCACAGATACGCAGTATTTT,CASSPPTASTDTQYF
TRBJ2-3,NA,few,TRBV28,TGTGCCAGCAGTTTCCAGGGGCCGGCAGATACGCAGTATTTT,CASSFQGPADTQYF
TRBJ2-7,NA,NA,TRBV15,TGTGCCACCAGCAGAGATTTCTTAGAGCAGTACTTC,CATSRDFLEQYF
TRBJ2-5,TRBD2,few,TRBV29-1,TGCAGCGTCGACACTAGCGGGAGCCTAGGGACCCAGTACTTC,CSVDTSGSLGTQYF
TRBJ2-3,NA,many,TRBV27,TGTGCCAGCTCCAAACGTCGGACTAGCACAGATACGCAGTATTTT,CASSKRRTSTDTQYF
TRBJ2-1,NA,few,TRBV7-2,TGTGCCAGCAGCTTAGGCCAACCCAACAATGAGCAGTTCTTC,CASSLGQPNNEQFF
TRBJ1-2,TRBD1,many,TRBV6-2/TRBV6-3,TGTGCCAGCAGCCGGGACAGCTATGGCTACACCTTC,CASSRDSYGYTF
TRBJ2-1,TRBD2,NA,TRBV28,TGTGCCAGCAGTTTAAGGCTAGCGGGAGGGCAATATGAGCAGTTCTTC,CASSLRLAGGQYEQFF
TRBJ2-7,NA,many,TRBV7-2,TGTGCCAGCAGCTTAGGCTTCCAGGTAGACTACGAGCAGTACTTC,CASSLGFQVDYEQYF